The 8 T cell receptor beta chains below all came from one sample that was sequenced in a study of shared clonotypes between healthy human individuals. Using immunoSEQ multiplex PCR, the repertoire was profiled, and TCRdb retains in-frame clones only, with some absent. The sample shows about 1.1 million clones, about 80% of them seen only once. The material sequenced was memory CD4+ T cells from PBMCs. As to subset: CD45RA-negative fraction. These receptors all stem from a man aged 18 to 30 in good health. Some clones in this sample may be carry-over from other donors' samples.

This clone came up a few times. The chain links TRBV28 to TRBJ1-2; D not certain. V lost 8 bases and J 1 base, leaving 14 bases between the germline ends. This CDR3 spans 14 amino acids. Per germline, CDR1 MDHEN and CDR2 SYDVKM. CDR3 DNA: TGTGCCAGCGTTTCAGTCGAGGTTAACTATGGCTACACCTTC. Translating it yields CASVSVEVNYGYTF.

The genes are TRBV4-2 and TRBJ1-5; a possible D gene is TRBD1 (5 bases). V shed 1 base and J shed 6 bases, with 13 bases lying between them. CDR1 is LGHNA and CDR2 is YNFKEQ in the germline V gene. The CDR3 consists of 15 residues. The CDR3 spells CASSQGGEVGQPQHF. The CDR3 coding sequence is TGTGCCAGCAGCCAAGGAGGGGAGGTGGGTCAGCCCCAGCATTTT.

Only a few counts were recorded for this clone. Here the CDR3 DNA reads TGTGCCACCGGCCAGCCCCAGCATTTT. Translated: CATGQPQHF. V and J are TRBV27 and TRBJ1-5; D is undetermined. The CDR3 consists of 9 residues. With 10 bases removed from V and 7 bases from J, the gap between germline ends came to 5 bases. Germline CDR1 is MNHEY and CDR2 is SMNVEV (reference sequence).

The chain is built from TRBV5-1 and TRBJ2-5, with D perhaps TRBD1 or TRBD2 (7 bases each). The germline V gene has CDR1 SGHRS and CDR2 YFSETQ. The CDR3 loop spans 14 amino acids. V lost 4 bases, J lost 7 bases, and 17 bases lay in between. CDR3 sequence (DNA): TGCGCCAGCAGCGGGGGGGACAGACAATCGACCCAGTACTTC. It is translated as CASSGGDRQSTQYF. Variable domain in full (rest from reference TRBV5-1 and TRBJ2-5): KAGVTQTPRYLIKTRGQQVTLSCSPISGHRSVSWYQQTPGQGLQFLFEYFSETQRNKGNFPGRFSGRQFSNSRSEMNVSTLELGDSALYLCASSGGDRQSTQYFGPGTRLLVL.

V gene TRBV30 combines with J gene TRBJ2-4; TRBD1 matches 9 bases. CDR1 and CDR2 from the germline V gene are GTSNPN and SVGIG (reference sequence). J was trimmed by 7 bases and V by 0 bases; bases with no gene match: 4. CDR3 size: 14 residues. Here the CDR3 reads CAWSVSTGGNIQYF. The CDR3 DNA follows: TGTGCCTGGAGTGTGAGTACAGGGGGCAACATTCAGTACTTC.

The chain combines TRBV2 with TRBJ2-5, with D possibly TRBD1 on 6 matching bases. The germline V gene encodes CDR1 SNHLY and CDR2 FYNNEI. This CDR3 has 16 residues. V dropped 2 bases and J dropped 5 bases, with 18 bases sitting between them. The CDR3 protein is CASSESGWGQGETQYF. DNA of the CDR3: TGTGCCAGCAGTGAATCGGGCTGGGGGCAAGGGGAGACCCAGTACTTC. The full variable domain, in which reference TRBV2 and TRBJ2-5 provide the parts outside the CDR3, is EPEVTQTPSHQVTQMGQEVILRCVPISNHLYFYWYRQILGQKVEFLVSFYNNEISEKSEIFDDQFSVERPDGSNFTLKIRSTKLEDSAMYFCASSESGWGQGETQYFGPGTRLLVL.

This chain's CDR3 is CASSTGTSGRTDTQYF. For the CDR3, the DNA is TGTGCCAGCAGCACAGGGACTAGCGGCCGCACAGATACGCAGTATTTT. This chain connects TRBV11-3 to TRBJ2-3, with TRBD2 matching over 11 bases. V shed 5 bases and J 1 base; nucleotides not matched to a gene: 5. Germline-derived CDR1 and CDR2 are SGHNT and YENEEA. This CDR3 comprises 16 residues.

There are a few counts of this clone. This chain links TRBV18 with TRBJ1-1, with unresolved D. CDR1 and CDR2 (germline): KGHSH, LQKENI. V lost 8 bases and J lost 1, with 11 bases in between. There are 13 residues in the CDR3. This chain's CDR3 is CASAGNTNTEAFF. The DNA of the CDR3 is TGTGCCAGCGCCGGGAATACGAACACTGAAGCTTTCTTT.